Listed below are T cell receptor beta chains from one sample, sequenced in a study of T cells after somatic rescue of genetic block. The data were produced by immunoSEQ multiplex PCR, yet TCRdb's version contains in-frame clones alone and is incomplete. The sample records roughly 70,000 clones, under 95% being singletons. The sample taken for sequencing was peripheral blood mononuclear cells (PBMCs). The receptors come from a man aged 35-49 years. Both conserved end residues are part of each CDR3. A D gene is named only where the DNA matches it firmly.

>TRBV6-1|.
CASSDWGFSYGYTF
>TRBV11-2|.
CASSSPRGGDTEAFF
>TRBV6-5|TRBD1
CASTPPGQANYGYTF
>TRBV6-5|TRBD2
CASSYGGETQYF
>TRBV2|.
CASSETRNTGELFF
>TRBV11-2|.
CASSSTGEGQEKLFF
>TRBV6-1|.
CASRTSYEQYF
>TRBV15|TRBD1
CATRARQGGTEAFF
>TRBV5-6|.
CASRERSEAAREQYF
>TRBV4-3|.
CASSQNQDMALEQYF
>TRBV19|.
CASTRSYSNQPQHF
>TRBV2|.
CASSEAVFREADTQYF
>TRBV27|TRBD2
CASSYPGLAGVDEQFF
>TRBV5-8|.
CASSPTGRWSGYTF
>TRBV9|.
CASSVEAIGGDRAKNIQYF
>TRBV6-6|TRBD1
CASRPPGQGPSPLHF
>TRBV28|.
CASSLWSYEQYF
>TRBV4-1|.
CASSQVRDGTYGYTF
>TRBV10-1|TRBD1
CASRAGQGASDTQYF
>TRBV6-1|.
CASSEMAGPPYEQYF
>TRBV10-3|.
CAISESSHIPIDEQFF
>TRBV6-5|TRBD1
CASSYRGTGLGYTF
>TRBV6-1|TRBD1
CASRGDRVTYEQYF
>TRBV11-2|TRBD1
CASRTGQSYNEQFF
>TRBV5-4|.
CASSRQQGGTDTQYF
>TRBV28|.
CASSPQAANYGYTF
>TRBV5-4|.
CASSLIRQNTEAFF
>TRBV5-6|.
CASSLTGVSGNTIYF
>TRBV28|.
CASRESVDTYEQYF
>TRBV2|.
CASSGTANTEAFF
>TRBV11-2|.
CASSLGNTIYF
>TRBV7-2|.
CASSLSGANYGYTF
>TRBV27|TRBD1
CASSSSGQGARETQYF
>TRBV6-6|.
CASSSGMNTEAFF
>TRBV5-4|.
CASSVDRPIDYEQFF
>TRBV7-8|.
CASSSQTGRTSFEQYF
>TRBV5-1|.
CASSLEARYNSPLHF
>TRBV6-8|.
CARGGGDKRPMPNTGELFF
>TRBV18|.
CASSPSTDMNTEAFF
>TRBV28|.
CASSLQDYQETQYF
>TRBV9|.
CASSSRDGPYEQYF
>TRBV15|TRBD1
CATSGQTGDEQYF
>TRBV4-3|.
CASSQSGARGTQYF
>TRBV6-6|.
CASSYDTPSGYTF
>TRBV5-5|.
CASSLGDFTEAFF
>TRBV5-1|TRBD1
CASSSTGYPYEQYF
>TRBV27|.
CASSTGGINQQYF